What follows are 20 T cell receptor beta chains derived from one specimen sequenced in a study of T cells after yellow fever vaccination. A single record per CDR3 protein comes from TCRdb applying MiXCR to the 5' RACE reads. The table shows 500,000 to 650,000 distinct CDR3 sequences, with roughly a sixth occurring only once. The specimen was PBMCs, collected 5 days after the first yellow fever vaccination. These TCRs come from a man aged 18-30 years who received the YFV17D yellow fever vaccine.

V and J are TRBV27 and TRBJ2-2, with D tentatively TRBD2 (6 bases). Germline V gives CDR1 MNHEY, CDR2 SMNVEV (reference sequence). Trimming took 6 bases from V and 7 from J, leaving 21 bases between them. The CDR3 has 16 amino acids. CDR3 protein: CASSFIGGPSVGELFF. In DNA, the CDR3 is TGTGCCAGCAGCTTTATCGGGGGACCCTCAGTCGGGGAGCTGTTTTTT.

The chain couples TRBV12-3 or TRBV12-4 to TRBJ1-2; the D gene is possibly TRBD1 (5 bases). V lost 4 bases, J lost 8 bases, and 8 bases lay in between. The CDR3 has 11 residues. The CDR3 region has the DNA TGTGCCAGCAGTTGGACACGAGGCTACACCTTC. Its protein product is CASSWTRGYTF.

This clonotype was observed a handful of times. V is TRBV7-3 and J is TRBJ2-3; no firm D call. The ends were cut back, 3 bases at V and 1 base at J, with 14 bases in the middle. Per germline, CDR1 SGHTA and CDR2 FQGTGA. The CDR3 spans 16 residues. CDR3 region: CASSLSTGAGTDTQYF. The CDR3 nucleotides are TGTGCCAGCAGCTTGAGTACGGGTGCGGGCACAGATACGCAGTATTTT.

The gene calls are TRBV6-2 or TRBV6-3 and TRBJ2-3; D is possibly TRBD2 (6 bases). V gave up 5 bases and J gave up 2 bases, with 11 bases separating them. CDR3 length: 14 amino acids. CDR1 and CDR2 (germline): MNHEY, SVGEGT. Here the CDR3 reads CASSTRDFTDTQYF. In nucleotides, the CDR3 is TGTGCCAGCAGTACCCGGGACTTCACAGATACGCAGTATTTT.

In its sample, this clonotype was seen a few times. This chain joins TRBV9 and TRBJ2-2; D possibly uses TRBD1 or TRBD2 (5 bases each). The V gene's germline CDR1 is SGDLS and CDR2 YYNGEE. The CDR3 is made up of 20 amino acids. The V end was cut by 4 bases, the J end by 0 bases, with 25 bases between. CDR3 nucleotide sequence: TGTGCCAGCAGCCCCCTGGGGACCCCTACGGGCACGTCGAACACCGGGGAGCTGTTTTTT. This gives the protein CASSPLGTPTGTSNTGELFF.

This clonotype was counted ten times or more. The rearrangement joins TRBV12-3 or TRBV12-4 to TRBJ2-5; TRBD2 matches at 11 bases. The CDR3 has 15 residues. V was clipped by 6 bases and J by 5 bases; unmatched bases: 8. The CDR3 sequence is CASRIGTSGWETQYF. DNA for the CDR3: TGTGCCAGCAGGATAGGGACTAGCGGATGGGAGACCCAGTACTTC.

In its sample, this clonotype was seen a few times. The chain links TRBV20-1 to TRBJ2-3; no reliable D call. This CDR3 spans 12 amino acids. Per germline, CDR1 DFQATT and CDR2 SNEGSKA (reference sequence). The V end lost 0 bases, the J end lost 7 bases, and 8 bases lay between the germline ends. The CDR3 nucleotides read TGCAGTGCTAGAGACCCCTTGTATACGCAGTATTTT. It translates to CSARDPLYTQYF.

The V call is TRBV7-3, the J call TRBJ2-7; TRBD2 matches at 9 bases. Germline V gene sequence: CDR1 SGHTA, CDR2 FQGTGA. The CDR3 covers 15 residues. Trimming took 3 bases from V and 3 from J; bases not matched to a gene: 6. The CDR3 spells CASSFSGGGDYEQYF. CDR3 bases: TGTGCCAGCAGCTTCTCGGGCGGGGGGGACTACGAGCAGTACTTC.

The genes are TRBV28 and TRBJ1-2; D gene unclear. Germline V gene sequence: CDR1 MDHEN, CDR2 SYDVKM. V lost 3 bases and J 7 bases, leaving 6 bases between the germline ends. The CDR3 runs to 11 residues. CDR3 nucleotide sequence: TGTGCCAGCAGTTTGGGTTTTGGCTACACCTTC. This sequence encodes CASSLGFGYTF.

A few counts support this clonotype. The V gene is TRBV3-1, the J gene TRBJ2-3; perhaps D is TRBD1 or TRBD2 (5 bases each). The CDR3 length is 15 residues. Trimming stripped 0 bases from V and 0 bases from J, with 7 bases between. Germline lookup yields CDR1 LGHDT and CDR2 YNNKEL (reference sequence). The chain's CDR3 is CASSQEGESTDTQYF. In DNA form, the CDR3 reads TGTGCCAGCAGCCAAGAAGGGGAGAGCACAGATACGCAGTATTTT.

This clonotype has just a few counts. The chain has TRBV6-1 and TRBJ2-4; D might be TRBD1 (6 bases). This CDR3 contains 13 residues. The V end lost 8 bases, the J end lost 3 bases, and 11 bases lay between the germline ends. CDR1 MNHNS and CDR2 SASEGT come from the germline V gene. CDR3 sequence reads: CASEGQNKNIQYF. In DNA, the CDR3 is TGTGCCAGCGAAGGACAGAACAAAAACATTCAGTACTTC.

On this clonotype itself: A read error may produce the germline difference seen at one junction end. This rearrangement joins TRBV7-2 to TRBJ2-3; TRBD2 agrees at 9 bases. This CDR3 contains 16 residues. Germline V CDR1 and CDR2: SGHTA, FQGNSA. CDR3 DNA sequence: TGTGCCAACAGCTCAAGAGTAGCGGGGGGCACAGATACGCAGTATTTT. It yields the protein CANSSRVAGGTDTQYF.

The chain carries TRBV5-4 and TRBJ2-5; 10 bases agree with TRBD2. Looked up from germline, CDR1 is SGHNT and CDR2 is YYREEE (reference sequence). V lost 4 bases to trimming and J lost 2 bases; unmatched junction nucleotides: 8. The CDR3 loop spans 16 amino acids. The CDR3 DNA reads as TGTGCCAGCAGCCCCGGGAGCGGGGGGGGACAAGAGACCCAGTACTTC. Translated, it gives CASSPGSGGGQETQYF.

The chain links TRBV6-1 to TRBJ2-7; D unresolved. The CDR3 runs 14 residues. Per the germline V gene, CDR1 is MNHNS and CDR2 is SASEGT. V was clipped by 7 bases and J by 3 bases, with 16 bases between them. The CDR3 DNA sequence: TGTGCCAGCACCCCTCGGGCGGCAGACTACGAGCAGTACTTC. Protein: CASTPRAADYEQYF.

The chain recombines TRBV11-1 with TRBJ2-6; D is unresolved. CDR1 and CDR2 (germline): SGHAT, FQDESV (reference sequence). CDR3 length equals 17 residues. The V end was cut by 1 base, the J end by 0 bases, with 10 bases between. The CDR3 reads CASSLVGHYSGANVLTF. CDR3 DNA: TGTGCCAGCAGCTTAGTCGGGCATTACTCTGGGGCCAACGTCCTGACTTTC.

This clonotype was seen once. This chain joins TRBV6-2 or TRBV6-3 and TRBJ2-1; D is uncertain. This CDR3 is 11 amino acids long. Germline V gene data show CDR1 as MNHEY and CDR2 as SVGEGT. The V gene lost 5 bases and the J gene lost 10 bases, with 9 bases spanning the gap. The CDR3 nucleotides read TGTGCCAGCAGTCCATCATGGGAGCAGTTCTTC. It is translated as CASSPSWEQFF.

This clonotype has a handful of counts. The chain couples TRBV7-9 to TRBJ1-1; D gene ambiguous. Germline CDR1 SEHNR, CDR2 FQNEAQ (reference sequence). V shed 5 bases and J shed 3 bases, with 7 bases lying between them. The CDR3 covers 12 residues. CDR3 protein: CASSQDYTEAFF. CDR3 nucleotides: TGTGCCAGCAGCCAAGATTACACTGAAGCTTTCTTT.

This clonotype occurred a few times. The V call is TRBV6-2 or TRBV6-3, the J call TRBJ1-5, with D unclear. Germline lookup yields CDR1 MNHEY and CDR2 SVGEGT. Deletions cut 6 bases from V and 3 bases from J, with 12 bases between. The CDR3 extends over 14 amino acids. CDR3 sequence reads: CASSDPGYNQPQHF. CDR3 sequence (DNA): TGTGCCAGCAGCGATCCGGGATACAATCAGCCCCAGCATTTT.

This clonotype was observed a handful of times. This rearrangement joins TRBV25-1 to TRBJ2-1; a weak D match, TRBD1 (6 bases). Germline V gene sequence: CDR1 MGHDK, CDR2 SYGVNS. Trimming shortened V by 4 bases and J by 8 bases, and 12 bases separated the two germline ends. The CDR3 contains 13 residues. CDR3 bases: TGTGCCAGCAGTGTAGGGGGTCTGGATGAGCAGTTCTTC. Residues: CASSVGGLDEQFF.

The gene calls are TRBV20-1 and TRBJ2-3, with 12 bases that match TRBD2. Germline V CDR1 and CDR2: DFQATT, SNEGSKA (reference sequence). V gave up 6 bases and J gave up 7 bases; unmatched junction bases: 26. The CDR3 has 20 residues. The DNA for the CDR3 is TGCAGTGCCCACCCGGGACTAGCGGGTCTTCGGGGGAGAAATTTTAATACGCAGTATTTT. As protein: CSAHPGLAGLRGRNFNTQYF.